This entry lists 28 T cell receptor beta chains sequenced from one sample in a study of shared clonotypes between healthy human individuals. Assay used: immunoSEQ multiplex PCR; TCRdb lists only in-frame clones, some missing. Here the sample spans over a million clones, 70% to 80% being singletons. Sequenced sample: memory CD4+ T cells from PBMCs. Subset in this sample: CD45RA-negative fraction. Every receptor here comes from a man between 18 and 29 years old in good health. Some clones in this sample may be carry-over from other donors' samples.

The rearrangement links TRBV27 to TRBJ1-1; D is possibly TRBD1 (5 bases). V shed 2 bases and J shed 10 bases, with 17 bases lying between them. Germline loops: CDR1 MNHEY, CDR2 SMNVEV (reference sequence). The CDR3 covers 14 residues. Here the CDR3 reads CASSLAGLGALAFF. The DNA for the CDR3 is TGTGCCAGCAGTTTAGCAGGGCTTGGCGCTTTAGCTTTCTTT.

In regard to this clone: The likely explanation is a read error, given a far larger clone one base away. This chain uses TRBV2 with TRBJ2-7; 9 nucleotides align to TRBD1. The germline gives CDR1 SNHLY, CDR2 FYNNEI. The CDR3 has 13 residues. J gave up 5 bases and V 6 bases, and 5 bases lay outside the gene matches. In nucleotides, the CDR3 is TGTGCCAGCAGCCGGGACAGGGCGAACGAGCAGTACTTC. It is translated as CASSRDRANEQYF.

V is TRBV5-4 and J is TRBJ2-1; 12 nucleotides agree with TRBD2. V was pared by 2 bases and J by 8 bases, with 5 bases of the junction left unmatched. The CDR3 is made up of 15 amino acids. CDR1 and CDR2 from the germline V gene are SGHNT and YYREEE (reference sequence). CDR3 region: CASSLRLAGEDEQFF. The CDR3 DNA sequence: TGTGCCAGCAGCTTAAGACTAGCGGGAGAGGATGAGCAGTTCTTC.

This clone was seen only once. V is TRBV5-1 and J is TRBJ1-1; 10 positions agree with TRBD1. V dropped 0 bases and J dropped 3; count of bases not matched to a gene: 8. The germline CDR1 and CDR2 sequences are SGHRS and YFSETQ. The CDR3 length is 17 residues. CDR3 in DNA: TGCGCCAGCAGCTTGGTCCCTTCCGGGACAGGGGACACTGAAGCTTTCTTT. It yields the protein CASSLVPSGTGDTEAFF.

A remark on this clone: The sample contains more than one DNA sequence encoding this CDR3. This chain joins TRBV6-1 and TRBJ1-5, with TRBD1 matching over 7 bases. This CDR3 is built from 14 residues. V was clipped by 5 bases and J by 2 bases; unmatched bases: 3. Germline lookup yields CDR1 MNHNS and CDR2 SASEGT. The CDR3 region is CASSRTGGNQPQHF. The CDR3 region has the DNA TGTGCCAGCAGTAGAACAGGGGGCAATCAGCCCCAGCATTTT.

The table lists this clone with a few counts. The chain recombines TRBV7-2 with TRBJ2-7; 9 nucleotides align to TRBD2. Germline CDR1 reads SGHTA; CDR2 reads FQGNSA. J lost 4 bases, V lost 1 base, and 8 bases had no gene match. The CDR3 loop spans 16 amino acids. The CDR3 sequence: CASSLGREGPRYEQYF. The CDR3 nucleotides are TGTGCCAGCAGCTTAGGGCGGGAGGGCCCTCGGTACGAGCAGTACTTC.

J is TRBJ2-5 and V is TRBV4-1; a possible D gene is TRBD2 (6 bases). Near its end, the DNA agrees better with TRBJ2-7, so the J call may be wrong. The germline gives CDR1 MGHRA, CDR2 YSYEKL. The CDR3 runs 16 residues. The CDR3 reads CASSQGLGRGLYEQYF. CDR3 bases: TGCGCCAGCAGCCAAGGGTTGGGACGAGGACTATACGAGCAGTACTTC.

J is TRBJ1-3 and V is TRBV6-5; 9 nucleotides line up with TRBD1. CDR1 MNHEY and CDR2 SVGAGI come from the germline V gene. CDR3 length equals 15 residues. V trimming: 4 bases; J trimming: 4 bases; junction bases outside the gene matches: 5. The CDR3 region has the DNA TGTGCCAGCAGTTCCACAGGGGGCAGCGGAAACACCATATATTTT. The encoded protein is CASSSTGGSGNTIYF.

The V call is TRBV27, the J call TRBJ2-2, with 12 bases fitting TRBD1. The V and J ends lost 3 bases and 6 bases, in that order; junction bases with no gene match: 2. Germline lookup yields CDR1 MNHEY and CDR2 SMNVEV (reference sequence). The CDR3 covers 15 residues. The CDR3 DNA reads as TGTGCCAGCAGTTTCCGGGACAGGGGGCCCGGGGAGCTGTTTTTT. It translates to CASSFRDRGPGELFF.

This clone was seen a handful of times. The chain is built from TRBV5-6 and TRBJ1-1; 7 positions match TRBD1. J gave up 1 base and V 4 bases, and 7 bases lay outside the gene matches. CDR1 and CDR2 from the germline V gene are SGHDT and YYEEEE. The CDR3 runs 15 residues. CDR3 sequence: CASSPDRAGNTEAFF. The DNA for the CDR3 is TGTGCCAGCAGCCCTGACAGGGCGGGGAACACTGAAGCTTTCTTT.

This chain links TRBV18 with TRBJ2-1; D gene ambiguous. V was clipped by 3 bases and J by 5 bases, with 11 bases between them. The CDR3 spans 14 residues. The germline V gene has CDR1 KGHSH and CDR2 LQKENI. CDR3 sequence (DNA): TGTGCCAGCTCACCGAGCAGATATGACAATGAGCAGTTCTTC. Amino acid sequence: CASSPSRYDNEQFF.

The V call is TRBV5-1, the J call TRBJ1-1; 7 positions agree with TRBD1. The germline V gene encodes CDR1 SGHRS and CDR2 YFSETQ. The V segment lost 1 base and the J segment 1 base; nucleotides outside the gene matches: 7. The CDR3 sequence is 16 residues long. CDR3 bases: TGCGCCAGCAGCTTGACAAACAGGGGTCAGAACACTGAAGCTTTCTTT. This gives the protein CASSLTNRGQNTEAFF. The full variable domain, in which reference TRBV5-1 and TRBJ1-1 provide the parts outside the CDR3, is KAGVTQTPRYLIKTRGQQVTLSCSPISGHRSVSWYQQTPGQGLQFLFEYFSETQRNKGNFPGRFSGRQFSNSRSEMNVSTLELGDSALYLCASSLTNRGQNTEAFFGQGTRLTVV.

This chain connects TRBV4-3 to TRBJ2-7, with D tentatively TRBD1 (5 bases). The CDR3 runs 14 residues. Germline V gives CDR1 LGHNA, CDR2 YSLEER. V gave up 3 bases and J gave up 3 bases, with 12 bases separating them. The DNA of the CDR3 is TGCGCCAGCAGCCAGGGTAGGGGTGTCTACGAGCAGTACTTC. Translation: CASSQGRGVYEQYF.

The chain uses TRBV5-1 and TRBJ2-7; D unresolved. The germline gives CDR1 SGHRS, CDR2 YFSETQ. V lost 1 base and J lost 7, with 9 bases in between. The CDR3 covers 12 residues. CDR3: CASSLSPREQYF. The DNA of the CDR3 is TGCGCCAGCAGCTTGAGCCCCCGGGAGCAGTACTTC.

The rearrangement joins TRBV10-3 to TRBJ2-3; TRBD2 aligns across 9 bases. This CDR3 region has 14 residues. Germline values: CDR1 ENHRY, CDR2 SYGVKD. Losses at the gene ends were 10 bases for V and 10 bases for J; bases not matched to a gene: 15. In DNA, the CDR3 is TGTGCCAGCACAGGAGTAGCGGGAGATCTGGCGCAGTATTTT. Its protein is CASTGVAGDLAQYF.

For the CDR3, the DNA is TGCGCCAGCAGCGTCGTAGACGACCAAGAGACCCAGTACTTC. Protein product: CASSVVDDQETQYF. The chain couples TRBV5-1 to TRBJ2-5; D remains ambiguous. Germline CDR1 and CDR2: SGHRS and YFSETQ. There are 14 residues in the CDR3. V shed 4 bases and J shed 0 bases, with 10 bases lying between them.

The chain joins TRBV18 to TRBJ1-1, with 7 bases identical to TRBD1. The germline V gene has CDR1 KGHSH and CDR2 LQKENI. With 4 bases clipped from V and 6 bases from J, the junction kept 5 bases outside the gene matches. The CDR3 is 13 residues long. The CDR3 protein is CASSQGTAPEAFF. CDR3 nucleotides: TGTGCCAGCTCACAGGGGACAGCACCTGAAGCTTTCTTT.

The chain combines TRBV28 with TRBJ1-2; no firm D call. CDR1 is MDHEN, CDR2 SYDVKM, per germline. The CDR3 covers 14 residues. With 2 bases removed from V and 8 bases from J, the gap between germline ends came to 15 bases. The CDR3 here is CASSLIRGVDGYTF. In nucleotides, the CDR3 is TGTGCCAGCAGTTTAATTCGGGGTGTGGACGGCTACACCTTC.

V gene TRBV28 combines with J gene TRBJ1-2; D unresolved. V was clipped by 5 bases and J by 5 bases, with 12 bases between them. Germline values: CDR1 MDHEN, CDR2 SYDVKM. This CDR3 spans 13 amino acids. Written as DNA, the CDR3 is TGTGCCAGCAGTCCAGACCGTTGGTATGGCTACACCTTC. Encoded protein: CASSPDRWYGYTF.

This chain links TRBV27 with TRBJ2-3; TRBD1 is a possible D gene (5 bases). V was cut by 2 bases and J by 3 bases, with 12 bases left in between. The germline gives CDR1 MNHEY, CDR2 SMNVEV (reference sequence). CDR3 length equals 15 residues. DNA of the CDR3: TGTGCCAGCAGTTTAGGGCAGGGTGGTACAGATACGCAGTATTTT. Residues: CASSLGQGGTDTQYF.

The V gene is TRBV27, the J gene TRBJ1-2; no reliable D call. The germline V gene encodes CDR1 MNHEY and CDR2 SMNVEV (reference sequence). Trimming left V 7 bases short and J 5 bases short, with 17 bases between. This CDR3 region has 14 residues. The DNA of the CDR3 is TGTGCCAGCACTCCGGGAGGCGCCACATATGGCTACACCTTC. Protein product: CASTPGGATYGYTF.

This chain connects TRBV29-1 to TRBJ2-5, with TRBD2 as a possible D gene (5 bases). This CDR3 is 13 amino acids long. V lost 4 bases, J lost 3 bases, and 12 bases lay in between. Germline lookup yields CDR1 SQVTM and CDR2 ANQGSEA. CDR3 sequence: CSVGWEWEETQYF. The CDR3 DNA follows: TGCAGCGTTGGCTGGGAGTGGGAAGAGACCCAGTACTTC.

The chain couples TRBV5-6 to TRBJ1-4, with 9 bases matching TRBD1. The germline gives CDR1 SGHDT, CDR2 YYEEEE. Unmatched junction bases numbered 9, after V lost 7 bases and J lost 2 bases. The CDR3 sequence is 16 residues long. The CDR3 DNA is TGTGCCAGCGGCCTACAGGGGGCAAGTACTAATGAAAAACTGTTTTTT. As protein: CASGLQGASTNEKLFF.

This clone has a handful of counts. This chain connects TRBV30 to TRBJ1-2; D is unresolved. In germline, CDR1 is GTSNPN, CDR2 SVGIG (reference sequence). V was pared by 2 bases and J by 8 bases, with 15 bases between. This CDR3 spans 13 amino acids. The CDR3 region has the DNA TGTGCCTGGAGTCGGCAGGAAACCGGGGGCTACACCTTC. The encoded protein is CAWSRQETGGYTF.

This clone has a handful of counts. V usage is TRBV5-1 and J usage is TRBJ2-3; 10 bases are shared with TRBD2. Per germline, CDR1 SGHRS and CDR2 YFSETQ. The CDR3 loop spans 16 amino acids. V shed 4 bases, J shed 0 bases, and the junction held 5 bases outside the gene matches. The CDR3 loop is CASSKGLARSTDTQYF. The CDR3 nucleotides read TGCGCCAGCAGCAAGGGACTAGCGCGGAGCACAGATACGCAGTATTTT.

This clone was counted many times. The identical CDR3 is also encoded by other nucleotide sequences in the sample. This chain links TRBV27 with TRBJ1-1; 9 positions match TRBD1. CDR3 length: 13 residues. The germline gives CDR1 MNHEY, CDR2 SMNVEV (reference sequence). The V gene end was trimmed by 7 bases and the J gene end by 3 bases; junction bases not matched to a gene: 3. CDR3 nucleotide sequence: TGTGCCAGCACCAGGACAGGGGACACTGAAGCTTTCTTT. Translating gives CASTRTGDTEAFF.

The rearrangement joins TRBV4-1 to TRBJ2-1, with 9 bases that match TRBD2. Trimming took 1 base from V and 4 from J; bases not matched to a gene: 5. Germline values: CDR1 MGHRA, CDR2 YSYEKL. This CDR3 contains 16 residues. DNA of the CDR3: TGCGCCAGCAGCCAAGCTGCGACTAGCGGTTACAATGAGCAGTTCTTC. It codes for CASSQAATSGYNEQFF.

This clone was found once. The rearrangement joins TRBV14 to TRBJ2-7, with 9 bases aligning to TRBD2. The length of the CDR3 is 16 residues. Losses at the gene ends were 1 base for V and 8 bases for J; bases not matched to a gene: 12. Per the germline V gene, CDR1 is SGHDN and CDR2 is FVKESK. The chain's CDR3 is CASSQVGGGRANQQYF. CDR3 DNA: TGTGCCAGCAGCCAAGTCGGAGGCGGGAGGGCCAACCAGCAGTACTTC.